One sample yielded the 16 T cell receptor beta chains listed below, sequenced in a study of cytomegalovirus exposure and HLA in healthy donors (dated by TCRdb to 2016 to 2017). Receptor amplification or capture employed the immunoSEQ multiplex PCR assay. A mixture of 60 forward primers for TCR Vbeta segments and 13 reverse primers for TCR Jbeta segments was used in the multiplex PCR. This immuneACCESS table, as held by TCRdb, lists in-frame sequences with V and J called but not all clones. Of the missing ones, under half trace to an unresolved V gene in checked studies; the others have no known cause. Here the sample has some 180,000 clones; roughly 85% occur a single time. Together, the top ten hold 4.4% of the sample. The material sequenced was PBMCs. All receptors derive from a woman aged 30 to 39 in good health and CMV-seropositive.

The chain carries TRBV20-1 and TRBJ2-5, with D unclear. Germline V CDR1 and CDR2: DFQATT, SNEGSKA (reference sequence). The V and J ends lost 4 bases and 3 bases respectively, with 6 bases between them. The CDR3 spans 11 residues. The CDR3 sequence is CSAMQEETQYF. The CDR3 DNA sequence: TGCAGTGCTATGCAGGAAGAGACCCAGTACTTC.

The rearrangement uses TRBV2 and TRBJ1-5; D is uncertain. Germline CDR1 SNHLY, CDR2 FYNNEI. V was cut by 7 bases and J by 1 base, with 11 bases left in between. This CDR3 is 14 amino acids long. CDR3 residues: CASNEDWSNQPQHF. The CDR3 DNA reads TGTGCCAGCAATGAGGACTGGAGCAATCAGCCCCAGCATTTT.

This clone was seen once. The gene calls are TRBV27 and TRBJ1-3; D is unclear. The CDR3 sequence is 13 residues long. From germline, CDR1 is MNHEY and CDR2 SMNVEV (reference sequence). V was clipped by 3 bases and J by 3 bases, with 6 bases between them. Written as DNA, the CDR3 is TGTGCCAGCAGTTTGGGAGTTGGAAACACCATATATTTT. As protein: CASSLGVGNTIYF.

The rearrangement joins TRBV9 to TRBJ1-2, with D maybe TRBD1 (6 bases). The germline gives CDR1 SGDLS, CDR2 YYNGEE. The length of the CDR3 is 13 residues. Trimming took 3 bases from V and 7 from J, leaving 13 bases between them. The CDR3 region is CASSGPGQFGYTF. The CDR3 region has the DNA TGTGCCAGCAGCGGACCCGGACAGTTTGGCTACACCTTC.

In nucleotides, the CDR3 is TGTGCCAGTAGTATAAGGGGACAGGGGCGAAATCAGCCCCAGCATTTT. Translating gives CASSIRGQGRNQPQHF. The chain couples TRBV19 to TRBJ1-5; TRBD1 aligns across 10 bases. In germline, CDR1 is LNHDA, CDR2 SQIVND (reference sequence). Trimming removed 2 bases from V and 4 bases from J; junction bases left unmatched: 5. There are 16 residues in the CDR3. The full variable domain, with the rest looked up from reference TRBV19 and TRBJ1-5, is DGGITQSPKYLFRKEGQNVTLSCEQNLNHDAMYWYRQDPGQGLRLIYYSQIVNDFQKGDIAEGYSVSREKKESFPLTVTSAQKNPTAFYLCASSIRGQGRNQPQHFGDGTRLSIL.

The rearrangement uses TRBV5-1 and TRBJ2-5; 8 nucleotides line up with TRBD1. The CDR3 covers 14 residues. Germline CDR1 SGHRS, CDR2 YFSETQ. V dropped 3 bases and J dropped 4; count of bases not matched to a gene: 5. CDR3 sequence: CASSWTGPGETQYF. The CDR3 DNA is TGCGCCAGCAGCTGGACAGGGCCGGGAGAGACCCAGTACTTC.

J is TRBJ2-3 and V is TRBV10-2; tentatively, D is TRBD1 (6 bases). Trimming took 6 bases from V and 6 from J, leaving 7 bases between them. Germline CDR1 WSHSY, CDR2 SAAADI. This CDR3 contains 11 residues. CDR3: CASSQGDTQYF. The CDR3 coding sequence is TGCGCCAGCAGCCAGGGGGATACGCAGTATTTT.

The gene calls are TRBV2 and TRBJ1-1; 7 bases align to TRBD1. This CDR3 spans 14 amino acids. V shed 6 bases, J shed 4 bases, and the junction held 8 bases outside the gene matches. Germline V gives CDR1 SNHLY, CDR2 FYNNEI. As DNA, the CDR3 is TGTGCCAGCAGGATAGAGGGACAGACCACTGAAGCTTTCTTT. Its protein product is CASRIEGQTTEAFF.

J is TRBJ1-2 and V is TRBV4-2, with TRBD1 matching over 7 bases. The CDR3 runs to 14 residues. Germline values: CDR1 LGHNA, CDR2 YNFKEQ. V gave up 2 bases and J gave up 6 bases; unmatched junction bases: 6. The DNA for the CDR3 is TGTGCCAGCAGCCAAACAGGGGCCCGGGATGGCTACACCTTC. Protein sequence: CASSQTGARDGYTF.

The genes are TRBV5-1 and TRBJ2-3; 8 bases are shared with TRBD2. The CDR3 extends over 17 amino acids. Germline-derived CDR1 and CDR2 are SGHRS and YFSETQ. J gave up 4 bases and V 2 bases, and 12 bases lay outside the gene matches. The CDR3 bases are TGCGCCAGCAGCTTCGGAAGAAGCGGGAGTGGGGCAGATACGCAGTATTTT. As protein: CASSFGRSGSGADTQYF.

In its sample, this clone was seen a few times. This chain connects TRBV6-4 to TRBJ1-2, with D tentatively TRBD1 (6 bases). The CDR3 is 16 amino acids. Germline V gene sequence: CDR1 MRHNA, CDR2 SNTAGT. Trimming removed 2 bases at V and 4 bases at J, with 17 bases between. The CDR3: CASSDMMHRARYGYTF. As DNA, the CDR3 is TGTGCCAGCAGTGACATGATGCACAGGGCCCGCTATGGCTACACCTTC.

The chain uses TRBV28 and TRBJ1-4, with no clear D. The germline V gene encodes CDR1 MDHEN and CDR2 SYDVKM. CDR3 length equals 16 residues. The V end lost 6 bases, the J end lost 1 base, and 15 bases lay between the germline ends. The CDR3 sequence: CASSHPWARTNEKLFF. The CDR3 DNA is TGTGCCAGCAGCCACCCCTGGGCCCGAACTAATGAAAAACTGTTTTTT.

This chain connects TRBV6-5 to TRBJ1-2, with D tentatively TRBD1 (5 bases). This CDR3 spans 16 amino acids. Trimming removed 1 base at V and 8 bases at J, with 20 bases between. CDR1 and CDR2 from the germline V gene are MNHEY and SVGAGI. This CDR3 is CASSYLSRGGFEGYTF. The CDR3 DNA is TGTGCCAGCAGTTACTTATCAAGGGGCGGATTTGAGGGCTACACCTTC.

The chain employs TRBV9 and TRBJ2-1, with 11 bases identical to TRBD2. V lost 0 bases to trimming and J lost 4 bases; unmatched junction nucleotides: 9. Germline V lookup: CDR1 SGDLS, CDR2 YYNGEE. CDR3 length: 18 residues. The CDR3 sequence: CASSVVSGRASRYNEQFF. CDR3 nucleotides: TGTGCCAGCAGCGTAGTTAGCGGGAGGGCCTCAAGATACAATGAGCAGTTCTTC.

The chain is built from TRBV10-3 and TRBJ1-1, with D possibly being TRBD1 (5 bases). This CDR3 comprises 15 residues. The V gene's germline CDR1 is ENHRY and CDR2 SYGVKD. V was trimmed by 2 bases and J by 1 base, leaving 11 bases between them. This chain's CDR3 is CAISEGWRGNTEAFF. The DNA of the CDR3 is TGTGCCATCAGTGAGGGTTGGAGGGGGAACACTGAAGCTTTCTTT.

The chain joins TRBV5-8 to TRBJ2-2, with 9 bases lining up with TRBD1. CDR1 is SGHTS and CDR2 is YDEGEE in the germline V gene. The CDR3 runs to 15 residues. V gave up 10 bases and J gave up 3 bases; unmatched junction bases: 10. The CDR3 region is CAAGSGQGYTGELFF. As DNA, the CDR3 is TGTGCCGCAGGATCGGGACAGGGATACACCGGGGAGCTGTTTTTT.